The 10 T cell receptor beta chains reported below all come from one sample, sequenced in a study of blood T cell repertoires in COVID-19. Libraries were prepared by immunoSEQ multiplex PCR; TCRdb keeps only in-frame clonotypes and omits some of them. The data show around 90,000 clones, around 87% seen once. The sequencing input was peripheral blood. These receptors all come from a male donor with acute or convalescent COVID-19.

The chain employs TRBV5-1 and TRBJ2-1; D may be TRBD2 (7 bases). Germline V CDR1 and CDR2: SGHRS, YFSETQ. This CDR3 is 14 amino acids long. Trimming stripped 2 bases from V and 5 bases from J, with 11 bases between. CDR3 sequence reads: CASSFGGPDNEQFF. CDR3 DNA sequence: TGCGCCAGCAGCTTCGGGGGGCCCGACAATGAGCAGTTCTTC.

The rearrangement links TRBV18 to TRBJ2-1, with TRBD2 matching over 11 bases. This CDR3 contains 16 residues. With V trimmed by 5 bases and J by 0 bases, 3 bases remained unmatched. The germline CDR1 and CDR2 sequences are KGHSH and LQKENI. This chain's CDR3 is CASSSSGGSSYNEQFF. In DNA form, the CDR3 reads TGTGCCAGCTCATCTAGCGGGGGGAGCTCCTACAATGAGCAGTTCTTC.

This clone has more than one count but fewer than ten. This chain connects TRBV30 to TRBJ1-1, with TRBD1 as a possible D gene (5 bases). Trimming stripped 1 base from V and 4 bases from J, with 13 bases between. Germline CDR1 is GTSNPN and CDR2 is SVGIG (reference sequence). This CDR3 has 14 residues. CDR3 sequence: CAWSGGGAVTEAFF. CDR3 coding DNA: TGTGCCTGGAGTGGCGGGGGTGCGGTCACTGAAGCTTTCTTT.

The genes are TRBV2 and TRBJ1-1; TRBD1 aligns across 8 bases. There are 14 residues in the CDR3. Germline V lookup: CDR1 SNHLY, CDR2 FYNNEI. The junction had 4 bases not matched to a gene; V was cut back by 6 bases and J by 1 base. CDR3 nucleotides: TGTGCCAGCAGGAAGACAGGGGAGAACACTGAAGCTTTCTTT. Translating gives CASRKTGENTEAFF.

The DNA for the CDR3 is TGTGCCACCAGCAGCGGGGGGGCCAACAATGAGCAGTTCTTC. Translation: CATSSGGANNEQFF. The chain recombines TRBV15 with TRBJ2-1; 8 nucleotides line up with TRBD2. J gave up 5 bases and V 3 bases, and 3 bases lay outside the gene matches. The germline V gene has CDR1 LNHNV and CDR2 YYDKDF (reference sequence). The CDR3 extends over 14 amino acids.

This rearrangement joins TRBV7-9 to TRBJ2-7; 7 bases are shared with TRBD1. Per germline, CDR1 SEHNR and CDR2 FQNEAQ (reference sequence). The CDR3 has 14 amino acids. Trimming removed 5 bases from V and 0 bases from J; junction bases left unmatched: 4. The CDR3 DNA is TGTGCCAGCAGCGCAGACAGGGACTCCTACGAGCAGTACTTC. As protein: CASSADRDSYEQYF.

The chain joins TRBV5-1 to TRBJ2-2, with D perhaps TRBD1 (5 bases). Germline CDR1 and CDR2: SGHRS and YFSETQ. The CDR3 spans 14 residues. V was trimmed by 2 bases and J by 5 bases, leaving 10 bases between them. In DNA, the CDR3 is TGCGCCAGCAGCTTTCAGGGTGGGACCGGGGAGCTGTTTTTT. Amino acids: CASSFQGGTGELFF.

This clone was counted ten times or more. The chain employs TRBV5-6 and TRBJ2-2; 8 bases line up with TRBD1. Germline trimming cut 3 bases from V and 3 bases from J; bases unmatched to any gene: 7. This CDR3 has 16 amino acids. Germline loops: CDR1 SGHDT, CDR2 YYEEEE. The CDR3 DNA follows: TGTGCCAGCAGCTGGAGGACAGGGATCGACACCGGGGAGCTGTTTTTT. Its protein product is CASSWRTGIDTGELFF.

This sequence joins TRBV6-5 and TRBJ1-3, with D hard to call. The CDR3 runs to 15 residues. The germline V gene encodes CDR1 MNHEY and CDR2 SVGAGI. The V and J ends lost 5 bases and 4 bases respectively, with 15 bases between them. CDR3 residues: CASSPLPGSGNTIYF. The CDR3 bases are TGTGCCAGCAGTCCCTTACCAGGCTCAGGAAACACCATATATTTT.

As DNA, the CDR3 is TGTGCCAGCAGCCCGGGACTAGCGGGTTACAATGAGCAGTTCTTC. It yields the protein CASSPGLAGYNEQFF. The chain combines TRBV5-6 with TRBJ2-1; 12 bases are shared with TRBD2. Germline CDR1 reads SGHDT; CDR2 reads YYEEEE. The junction had 3 bases not matched to a gene; V was cut back by 4 bases and J by 4 bases. The CDR3 totals 15 residues. The full variable domain, completed using reference TRBV5-6 and TRBJ2-1, is DAGVTQSPTHLIKTRGQQVTLRCSPKSGHDTVSWYQQALGQGPQFIFQYYEEEERQRGNFPDRFSGHQFPNYSSELNVNALLLGDSALYLCASSPGLAGYNEQFFGPGTRLTVL.